The table lists the clone carrying this TCR beta chain with a count of one. Its cognate antigen is unknown. The data are from a study of breast tumors, draining lymph nodes, adjacent tissues. Study observations and caveats: The lymph node origin of tumor T cells was framed as consistent with a hypothesis, not demonstrated. Tumors had less TCR diversity than lymph nodes, more than nontumor tissue. Data fit most tumor T cells coming from lymph node, expanding in tumor. Luminal-like breast cancer showed significantly higher tumor–nontumor repertoire similarity than basal-like.

Germline CDR1 reads DFQATT; CDR2 reads SNEGSKA (reference sequence). V lost 4 bases, J lost 5 bases, and 15 bases lay in between. This CDR3 spans 14 amino acids. MiXCR, run by TCRdb on the multiplex PCR reads, gives a single entry per CDR3 protein. Of approximately 210,000 distinct CDR3 sequences in the sample, 32% were seen once. Breast cancer patients provided tissue from their axillary draining lymph nodes. Sequencing input: axillary lymph node tissue. The source is a female donor with breast cancer. Some clones in this sample may be carry-over from other donors' samples. The chain employs TRBV20-1 and TRBJ2-1; a possible D gene is TRBD1 (7 bases). CDR3 sequence reads: CSAIRGTDNNEQFF. The CDR3 nucleotides read TGCAGTGCTATACGGGGGACAGACAACAATGAGCAGTTCTTC.